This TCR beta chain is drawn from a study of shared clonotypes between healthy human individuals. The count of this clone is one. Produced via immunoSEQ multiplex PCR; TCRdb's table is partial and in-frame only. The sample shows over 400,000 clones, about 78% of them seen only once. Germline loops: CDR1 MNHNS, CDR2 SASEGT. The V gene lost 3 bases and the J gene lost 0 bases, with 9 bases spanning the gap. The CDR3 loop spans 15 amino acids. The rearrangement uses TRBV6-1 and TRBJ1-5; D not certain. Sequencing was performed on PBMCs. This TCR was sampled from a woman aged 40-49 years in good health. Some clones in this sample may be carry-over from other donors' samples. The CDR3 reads CASSDQRGSNQPQHF. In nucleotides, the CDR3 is TGTGCCAGCAGTGATCAACGGGGTAGCAATCAGCCCCAGCATTTT.